The T cell receptor beta chain under discussion was sequenced for a study of cytomegalovirus exposure and HLA in healthy donors. Researchers ran the PCR with 60 Vbeta and 13 Jbeta primers. Produced via immunoSEQ multiplex PCR; TCRdb's table is partial and in-frame only. The table lists roughly 67,000 clones, around 78% of them singletons. The ends were cut back, 0 bases at V and 4 bases at J, with 7 bases in the middle. CDR1 SGHRS and CDR2 YFSETQ come from the germline V gene. This CDR3 is built from 13 residues. This TCR derives from a man aged 35 to 55 in good health and CMV-seronegative. This chain connects TRBV5-1 to TRBJ1-2; perhaps TRBD1 as D (5 bases). The material sequenced was PBMCs. The CDR3 is CASSLDRIYGYTF. The CDR3 nucleotides read TGCGCCAGCAGCTTGGACAGGATCTATGGCTACACCTTC.